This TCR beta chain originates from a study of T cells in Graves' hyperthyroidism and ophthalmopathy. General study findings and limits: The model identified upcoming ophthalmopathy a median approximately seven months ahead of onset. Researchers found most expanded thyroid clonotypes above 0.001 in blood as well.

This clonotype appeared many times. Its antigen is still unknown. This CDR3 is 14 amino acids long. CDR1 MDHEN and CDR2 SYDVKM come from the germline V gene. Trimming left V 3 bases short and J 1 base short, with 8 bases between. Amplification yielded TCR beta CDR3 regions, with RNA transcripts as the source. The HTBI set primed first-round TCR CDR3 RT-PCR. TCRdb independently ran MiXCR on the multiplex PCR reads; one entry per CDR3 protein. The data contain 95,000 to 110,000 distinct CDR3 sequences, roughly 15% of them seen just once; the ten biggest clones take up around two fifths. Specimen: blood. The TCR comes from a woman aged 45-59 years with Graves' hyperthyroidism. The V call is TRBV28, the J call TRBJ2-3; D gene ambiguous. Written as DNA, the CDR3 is TGTGCCAGCAGTTTGGGCGGCCGCACAGATACGCAGTATTTT. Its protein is CASSLGGRTDTQYF.